This T cell receptor (beta chain) was obtained from a study of T-cell reconstitution after alpha-beta-depleted transplantation in children. This clonotype showed up just a few times. Preparing the TCRbeta library involved the use of unique molecular identifiers. TCRdb recomputed calls from the PCR reads with MiXCR, one row per CDR3 protein. The sample yields some 500,000 distinct CDR3 sequences, about 17% seen once. Germline-derived CDR1 and CDR2 are SGHRS and YFSETQ. The V segment lost 4 bases and the J segment 0 bases; nucleotides outside the gene matches: 9. The CDR3 length is 16 residues. The chain has TRBV5-1 and TRBJ2-7; TRBD1 agrees at 8 bases. This TCR came from a human donor who donated a stem cell graft to a child with acute lymphoblastic leukemia. The sample here was PBMCs from the stem cell graft donor, taken from the stem cell graft. The CDR3 spells CASSPGTGPRSYEQYF. CDR3 nucleotides: TGCGCCAGCAGCCCCGGGACAGGACCCCGCTCCTACGAGCAGTACTTC. Variable domain in full (rest from reference TRBV5-1 and TRBJ2-7): KAGVTQTPRYLIKTRGQQVTLSCSPISGHRSVSWYQQTPGQGLQFLFEYFSETQRNKGNFPGRFSGRQFSNSRSEMNVSTLELGDSALYLCASSPGTGPRSYEQYFGPGTRLTVT.